This T cell receptor (beta chain) was captured in a study of cytomegalovirus exposure and HLA in healthy donors. Whole-study results and caveats: Reportedly, fewer N-insertions than the approximately 690-donor mean appeared in an Asian-associated ancestry cluster in a later analysis. Despite most TCR sequences being rare, some public TCRs occurred in many donors. Specificity of a few CMV-associated chains for CMV antigens was verified in vitro. Links to common viral pathogens appeared, in a later analysis, for several of the most significant clusters.

This clone occurred a few times. Its target is unknown. V was cut by 7 bases and J by 1 base, with 13 bases left in between. The CDR3 is 14 residues long. Germline-derived CDR1 and CDR2 are SNHLY and FYNNEI. It was with 60 Vbeta and 13 Jbeta primers that the PCR ran. The assay was immunoSEQ multiplex PCR, and TCRdb's table has in-frame clones only and misses some. The data contain about 160,000 clones, under 85% of them singletons. This receptor was obtained from a woman in her twenties or thirties in good health and CMV-seronegative. Sequencing used PBMCs. The J gene is TRBJ1-1, the V gene TRBV2; D is perhaps TRBD1 (5 bases). The CDR3 nucleotides read TGTGCCAGCACCCTCTCGGGGGGGAACACTGAAGCTTTCTTT. Translated, it gives CASTLSGGNTEAFF.